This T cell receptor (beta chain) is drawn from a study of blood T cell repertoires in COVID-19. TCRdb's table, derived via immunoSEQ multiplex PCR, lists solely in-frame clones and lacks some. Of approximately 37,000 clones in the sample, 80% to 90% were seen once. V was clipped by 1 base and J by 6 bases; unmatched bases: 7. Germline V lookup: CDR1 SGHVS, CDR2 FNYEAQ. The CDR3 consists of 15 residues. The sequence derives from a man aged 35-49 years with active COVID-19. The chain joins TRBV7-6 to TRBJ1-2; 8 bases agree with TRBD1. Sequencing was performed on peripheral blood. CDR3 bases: TGTGCCAGCAGCTTAGTTAGGACAGGGTCGGATGGCTACACCTTC. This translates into CASSLVRTGSDGYTF.